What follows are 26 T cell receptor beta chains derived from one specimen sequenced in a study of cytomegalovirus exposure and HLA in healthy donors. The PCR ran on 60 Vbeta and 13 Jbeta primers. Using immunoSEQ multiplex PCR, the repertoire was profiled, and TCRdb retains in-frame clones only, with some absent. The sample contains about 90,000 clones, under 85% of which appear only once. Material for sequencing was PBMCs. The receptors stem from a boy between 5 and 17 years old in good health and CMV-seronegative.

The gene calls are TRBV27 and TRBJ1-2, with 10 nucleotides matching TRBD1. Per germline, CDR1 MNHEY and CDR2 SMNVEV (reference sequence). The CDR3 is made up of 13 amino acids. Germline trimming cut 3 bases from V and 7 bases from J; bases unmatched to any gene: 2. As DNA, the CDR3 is TGTGCCAGCAGTTTTCGGACAGGGGGTGGCTACACCTTC. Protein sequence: CASSFRTGGGYTF.

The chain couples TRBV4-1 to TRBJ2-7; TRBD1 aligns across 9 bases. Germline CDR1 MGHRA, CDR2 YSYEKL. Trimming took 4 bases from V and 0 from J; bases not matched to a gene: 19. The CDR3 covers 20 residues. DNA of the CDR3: TGCGCCAGCAGCCCTTTCCCCGGGACAGGGAGAACGGGTGCCTCCTACGAGCAGTACTTC. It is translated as CASSPFPGTGRTGASYEQYF.

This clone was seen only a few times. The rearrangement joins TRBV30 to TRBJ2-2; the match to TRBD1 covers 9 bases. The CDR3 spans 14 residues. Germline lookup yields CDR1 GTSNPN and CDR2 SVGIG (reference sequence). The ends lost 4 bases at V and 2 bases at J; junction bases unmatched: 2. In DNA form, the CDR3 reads TGTGCCTGGAAGGACAGGGGCAACACCGGGGAGCTGTTTTTT. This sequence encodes CAWKDRGNTGELFF.

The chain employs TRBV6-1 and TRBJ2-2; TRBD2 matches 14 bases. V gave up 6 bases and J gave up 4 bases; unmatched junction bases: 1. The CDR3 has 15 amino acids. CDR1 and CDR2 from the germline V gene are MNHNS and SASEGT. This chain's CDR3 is CASRGLAGVTGELFF. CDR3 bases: TGTGCCAGCAGGGGACTAGCGGGGGTCACCGGGGAGCTGTTTTTT.

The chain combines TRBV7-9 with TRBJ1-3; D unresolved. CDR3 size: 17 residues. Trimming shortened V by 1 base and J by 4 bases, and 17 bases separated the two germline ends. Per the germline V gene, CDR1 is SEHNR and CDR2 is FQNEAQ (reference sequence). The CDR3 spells CASSLVTSQAWGNTIYF. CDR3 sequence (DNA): TGTGCCAGCAGCTTAGTTACATCCCAGGCCTGGGGAAACACCATATATTTT.

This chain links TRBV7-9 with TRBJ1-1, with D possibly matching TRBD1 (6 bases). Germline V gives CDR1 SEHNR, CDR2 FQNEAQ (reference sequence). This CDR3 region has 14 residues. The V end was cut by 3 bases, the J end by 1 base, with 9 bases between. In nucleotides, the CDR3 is TGTGCCAGCAGCTTCACGACAGGGAACACTGAAGCTTTCTTT. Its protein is CASSFTTGNTEAFF.

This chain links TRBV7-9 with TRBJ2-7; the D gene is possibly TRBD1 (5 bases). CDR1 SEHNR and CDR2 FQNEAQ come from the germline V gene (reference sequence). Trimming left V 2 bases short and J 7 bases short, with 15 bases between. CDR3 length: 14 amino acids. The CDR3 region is CASSLTSGALEQYF. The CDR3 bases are TGTGCCAGCAGCTTAACGTCTGGGGCGCTGGAGCAGTACTTC.

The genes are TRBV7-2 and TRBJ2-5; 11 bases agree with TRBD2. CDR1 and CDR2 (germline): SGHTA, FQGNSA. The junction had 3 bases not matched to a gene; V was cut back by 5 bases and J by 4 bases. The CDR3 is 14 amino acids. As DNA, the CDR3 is TGTGCCAGCAGCGCGCTAGCGGGAGGAGAGACCCAGTACTTC. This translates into CASSALAGGETQYF.

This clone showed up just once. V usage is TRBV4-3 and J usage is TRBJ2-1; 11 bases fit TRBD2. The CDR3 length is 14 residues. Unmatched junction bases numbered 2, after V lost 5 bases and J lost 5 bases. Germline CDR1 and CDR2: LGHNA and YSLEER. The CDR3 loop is CASSSGLADNEQFF. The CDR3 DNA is TGCGCCAGCAGCTCGGGACTAGCGGACAATGAGCAGTTCTTC.

CDR3 amino acids: CASTLWVAGSNEQFF. The CDR3 DNA sequence: TGTGCCAGCACACTGTGGGTAGCGGGATCGAATGAGCAGTTCTTC. The rearrangement uses TRBV7-2 and TRBJ2-1, with 8 bases that match TRBD2. With V trimmed by 7 bases and J by 7 bases, 12 bases remained unmatched. The CDR3 covers 15 residues. Germline CDR1 is SGHTA and CDR2 is FQGNSA.

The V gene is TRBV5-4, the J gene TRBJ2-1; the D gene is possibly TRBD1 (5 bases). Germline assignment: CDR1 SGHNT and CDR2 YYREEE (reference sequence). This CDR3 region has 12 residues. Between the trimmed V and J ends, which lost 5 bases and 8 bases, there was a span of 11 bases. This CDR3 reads CASRGVNDEQFF. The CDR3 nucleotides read TGTGCCAGCAGAGGGGTTAATGATGAGCAGTTCTTC.

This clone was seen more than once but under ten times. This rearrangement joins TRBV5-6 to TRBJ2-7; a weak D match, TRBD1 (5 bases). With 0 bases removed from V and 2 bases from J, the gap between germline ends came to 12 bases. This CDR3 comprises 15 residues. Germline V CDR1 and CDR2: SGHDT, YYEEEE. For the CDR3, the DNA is TGTGCCAGCAGCTTGGCAGTCAGGGCCGCCTACGAGCAGTACTTC. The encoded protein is CASSLAVRAAYEQYF.

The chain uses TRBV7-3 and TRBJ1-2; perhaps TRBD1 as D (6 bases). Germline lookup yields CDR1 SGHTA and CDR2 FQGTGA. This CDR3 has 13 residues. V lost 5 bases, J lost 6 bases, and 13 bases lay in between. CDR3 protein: CASSLQGGDGYTF. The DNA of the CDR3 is TGTGCCAGCAGCCTACAGGGAGGGGATGGCTACACCTTC. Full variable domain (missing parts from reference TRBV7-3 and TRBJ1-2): GAGVSQTPSNKVTEKGKYVELRCDPISGHTALYWYRQSLGQGPEFLIYFQGTGAADDSGLPNDRFFAVRPEGSVSTLKIQRTERGDSAVYLCASSLQGGDGYTFGSGTRLTVV.

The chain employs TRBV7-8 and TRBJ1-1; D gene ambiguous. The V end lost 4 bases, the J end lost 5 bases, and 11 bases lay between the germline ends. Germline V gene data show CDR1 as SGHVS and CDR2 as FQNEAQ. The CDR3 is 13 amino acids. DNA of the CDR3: TGTGCCAGCAGCTCCCCGGCGGGGACTGAAGCTTTCTTT. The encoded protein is CASSSPAGTEAFF.

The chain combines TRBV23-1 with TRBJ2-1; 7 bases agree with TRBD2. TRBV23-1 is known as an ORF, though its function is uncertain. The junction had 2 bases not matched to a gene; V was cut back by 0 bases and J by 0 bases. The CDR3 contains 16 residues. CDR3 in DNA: TGCGCCAGCAGTCAATCCGGCGGGAGCTCCTACAATGAGCAGTTCTTC. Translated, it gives CASSQSGGSSYNEQFF.

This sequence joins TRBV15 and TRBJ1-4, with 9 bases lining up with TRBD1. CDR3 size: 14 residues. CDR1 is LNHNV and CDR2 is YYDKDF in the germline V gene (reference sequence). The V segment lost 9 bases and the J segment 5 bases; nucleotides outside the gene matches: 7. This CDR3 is CATIRDRGNEKLFF. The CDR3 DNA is TGTGCCACGATAAGAGACAGGGGGAATGAAAAACTGTTTTTT.

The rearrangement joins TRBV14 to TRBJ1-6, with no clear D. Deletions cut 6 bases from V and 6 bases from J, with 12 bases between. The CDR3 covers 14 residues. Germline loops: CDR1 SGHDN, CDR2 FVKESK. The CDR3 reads CASSRLNSNSPLHF. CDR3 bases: TGTGCCAGCAGTCGCTTAAATAGTAATTCACCCCTCCACTTT.

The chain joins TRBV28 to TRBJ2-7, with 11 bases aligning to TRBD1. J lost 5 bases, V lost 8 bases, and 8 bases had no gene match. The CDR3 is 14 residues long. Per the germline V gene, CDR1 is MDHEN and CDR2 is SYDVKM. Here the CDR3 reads CASRRDRGINEQYF. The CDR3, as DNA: TGTGCCAGCCGGCGGGACAGGGGGATCAACGAGCAGTACTTC. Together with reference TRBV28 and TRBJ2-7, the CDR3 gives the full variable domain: DVKVTQSSRYLVKRTGEKVFLECVQDMDHENMFWYRQDPGLGLRLIYFSYDVKMKEKGDIPEGYSVSREKKERFSLILESASTNQTSMYLCASRRDRGINEQYFGPGTRLTVT.

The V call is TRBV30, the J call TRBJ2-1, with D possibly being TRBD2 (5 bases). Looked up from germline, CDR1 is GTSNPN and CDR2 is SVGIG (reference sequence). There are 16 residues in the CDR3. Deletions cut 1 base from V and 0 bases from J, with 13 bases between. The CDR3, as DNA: TGTGCCTGGAGTGGGGCTGGAGGAAGCTCCTACAATGAGCAGTTCTTC. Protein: CAWSGAGGSSYNEQFF.

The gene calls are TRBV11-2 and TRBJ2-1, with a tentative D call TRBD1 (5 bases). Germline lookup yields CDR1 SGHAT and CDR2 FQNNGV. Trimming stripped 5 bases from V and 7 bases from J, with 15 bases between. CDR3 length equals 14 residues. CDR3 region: CASSLNSQGNEQFF. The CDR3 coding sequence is TGTGCCAGCAGCCTAAATAGCCAGGGTAATGAGCAGTTCTTC.

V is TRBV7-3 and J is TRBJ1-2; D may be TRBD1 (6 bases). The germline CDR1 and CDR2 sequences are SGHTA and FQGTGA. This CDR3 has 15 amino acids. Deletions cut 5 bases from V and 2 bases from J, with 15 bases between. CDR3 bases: TGTGCCAGCAGCCCTCAGGGGTTCCTCAACTATGGCTACACCTTC. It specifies CASSPQGFLNYGYTF.

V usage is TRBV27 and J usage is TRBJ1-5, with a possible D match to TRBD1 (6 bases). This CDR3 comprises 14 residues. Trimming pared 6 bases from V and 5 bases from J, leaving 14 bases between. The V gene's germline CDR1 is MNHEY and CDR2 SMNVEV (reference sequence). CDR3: CASSAGTSHQPQHF. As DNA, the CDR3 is TGTGCCAGCAGCGCCGGGACATCGCATCAGCCCCAGCATTTT.

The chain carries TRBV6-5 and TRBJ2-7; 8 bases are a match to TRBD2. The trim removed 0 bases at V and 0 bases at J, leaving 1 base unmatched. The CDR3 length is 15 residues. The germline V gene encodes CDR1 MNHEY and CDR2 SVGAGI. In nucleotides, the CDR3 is TGTGCCAGCAGTTACTCGGCGGGGGGCTCCTACGAGCAGTACTTC. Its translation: CASSYSAGGSYEQYF.

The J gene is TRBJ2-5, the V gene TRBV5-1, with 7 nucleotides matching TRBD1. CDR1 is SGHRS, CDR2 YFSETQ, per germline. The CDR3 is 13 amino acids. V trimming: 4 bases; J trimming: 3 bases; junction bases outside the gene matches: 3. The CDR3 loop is CASSVGTEETQYF. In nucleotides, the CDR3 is TGCGCCAGCAGCGTCGGGACAGAAGAGACCCAGTACTTC.

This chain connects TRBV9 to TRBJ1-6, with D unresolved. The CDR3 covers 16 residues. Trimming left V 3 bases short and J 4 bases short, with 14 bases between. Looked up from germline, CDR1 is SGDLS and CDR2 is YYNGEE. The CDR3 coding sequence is TGTGCCAGCAGCGCCACCCAGTCCTCTTATAATTCACCCCTCCACTTT. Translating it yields CASSATQSSYNSPLHF.

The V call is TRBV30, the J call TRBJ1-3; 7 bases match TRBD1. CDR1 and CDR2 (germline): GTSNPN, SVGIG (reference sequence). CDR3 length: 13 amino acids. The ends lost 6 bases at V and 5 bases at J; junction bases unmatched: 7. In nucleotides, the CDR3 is TGTGCCTGCGACCGGGACAGTAGAAACACCATATATTTT. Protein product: CACDRDSRNTIYF.